Below, 18 T cell receptor beta chains from the same sample are listed, as sequenced in a study of blood T cell repertoires in COVID-19. This table comes from immunoSEQ multiplex PCR, and its TCRdb copy is limited to in-frame clones, with some not included. Of around 310,000 clones in the sample, around nine tenths were seen once. The source material was peripheral blood. The receptor source for this set is a woman aged 55 to 70 with acute or convalescent COVID-19.

V and J are TRBV3-1 (or the pseudogene TRBV3-2) and TRBJ2-7; D may be TRBD1 (6 bases). This CDR3 region has 13 residues. The ends were cut back, 4 bases at V and 2 bases at J, with 9 bases in the middle. Germline CDR1 is LGHDT and CDR2 is YNNKEL (reference sequence). In DNA, the CDR3 is TGTGCCAGCAGCCCAGGACAGACCTACGAGCAGTACTTC. This gives the protein CASSPGQTYEQYF.

The chain joins TRBV19 to TRBJ1-6; 8 nucleotides align to TRBD1. This CDR3 has 14 amino acids. Germline lookup yields CDR1 LNHDA and CDR2 SQIVND (reference sequence). The trim removed 5 bases at V and 10 bases at J, leaving 7 bases unmatched. The CDR3 DNA reads as TGTGCCAGTAGTCCGGCAGGGGGCCGCTCACCCCTCCACTTT. Its translation is CASSPAGGRSPLHF.

The chain recombines TRBV4-1 with TRBJ2-5; D perhaps matches TRBD1 (6 bases). The ends were cut back, 5 bases at V and 5 bases at J, with 24 bases in the middle. This CDR3 has 17 amino acids. Germline-derived CDR1 and CDR2 are MGHRA and YSYEKL. CDR3 nucleotides: TGCGCCAGCAGCGAGTCATCCCCGACAGGTTTAGGGGAGACCCAGTACTTC. It encodes CASSESSPTGLGETQYF.

The chain employs TRBV7-2 and TRBJ1-3; 7 bases fit TRBD1. The V gene end was trimmed by 5 bases and the J gene end by 0 bases; junction bases not matched to a gene: 13. This CDR3 is 18 amino acids long. The germline CDR1 and CDR2 sequences are SGHTA and FQGNSA. CDR3 loop: CASSALHRGQSSGNTIYF. CDR3 nucleotides: TGTGCCAGCAGCGCGCTTCACAGGGGACAAAGCTCTGGAAACACCATATATTTT.

A note on this clone: One end of the junction fails to match germline, which may point to a read error. DNA of the CDR3: TGTGCCAGCAGCGCCGGACAGAATCGGCCCCAGCATTTT. Protein product: CASSAGQNRPQHF. This chain links TRBV7-9 with TRBJ1-5; possibly TRBD1 for D (6 bases). Looked up from germline, CDR1 is SEHNR and CDR2 is FQNEAQ (reference sequence). The CDR3 spans 13 residues.

The chain has TRBV18 and TRBJ1-2; 7 bases agree with TRBD1. The CDR3 is 14 amino acids. V lost 6 bases and J lost 4; bases outside the gene matches: 8. The germline gives CDR1 KGHSH, CDR2 LQKENI. The CDR3 reads CASSHGQDLYGYTF. The DNA for the CDR3 is TGTGCCAGCTCTCATGGACAGGACCTCTATGGCTACACCTTC.

This chain links TRBV5-6 with TRBJ2-2; tentative D call: TRBD2 (6 bases). Deletions cut 0 bases from V and 2 bases from J, with 11 bases between. This CDR3 has 16 amino acids. Germline V gene lookup returns CDR1 SGHDT and CDR2 YYEEEE. CDR3 protein: CASSLVGGTNTGELFF. CDR3 nucleotide sequence: TGTGCCAGCAGCTTGGTGGGGGGAACTAACACCGGGGAGCTGTTTTTT.

This CDR3 reads CASSSPGQWETQYF. Written as DNA, the CDR3 is TGTGCCAGCAGCTCACCGGGACAGTGGGAGACCCAGTACTTC. V usage is TRBV7-9 and J usage is TRBJ2-5; 7 positions agree with TRBD1. Germline CDR1 SEHNR, CDR2 FQNEAQ (reference sequence). The CDR3 length is 14 residues. V was pared by 4 bases and J by 5 bases, with 7 bases of the junction left unmatched.

The V gene is TRBV19, the J gene TRBJ1-1; TRBD1 matches at 10 bases. V shed 1 base and J 1 base; nucleotides not matched to a gene: 9. The germline CDR1 and CDR2 sequences are LNHDA and SQIVND (reference sequence). The CDR3 runs to 18 residues. The CDR3 nucleotides are TGTGCCAGTAGTATAGTCCGACAGGGGGCTGGTGGGAACACTGAAGCTTTCTTT. Translated, it gives CASSIVRQGAGGNTEAFF.

The chain combines TRBV6-2 or TRBV6-3 with TRBJ2-1; 8 bases fit TRBD2. V shed 4 bases, J shed 1 base, and the junction held 18 bases outside the gene matches. Germline V CDR1 and CDR2: MNHEY, SVGEGT. CDR3 length: 20 residues. The DNA of the CDR3 is TGTGCCAGCAGTTTTTTTGAGGGAGCGGGAGAGTTTCAGTCCTACAATGAGCAGTTCTTC. Residues: CASSFFEGAGEFQSYNEQFF.

This chain connects TRBV3-1 (or the pseudogene TRBV3-2) to TRBJ1-1; a weak D match, TRBD1 (6 bases). This CDR3 is built from 14 residues. Between the trimmed V and J ends, which lost 1 base and 3 bases, there was a span of 9 bases. Germline V gene data show CDR1 as LGHDT and CDR2 as YNNKEL (reference sequence). The CDR3 region is CASSQVGTHTEAFF. The CDR3 DNA reads as TGTGCCAGCAGCCAAGTCGGGACACACACTGAAGCTTTCTTT.

The gene calls are TRBV24-1 and TRBJ2-3; 9 nucleotides agree with TRBD1. From germline, CDR1 is KGHDR and CDR2 SFDVKD. Trimming took 5 bases from V and 1 from J; bases not matched to a gene: 3. This CDR3 contains 15 residues. This chain's CDR3 is CATSARDRGTDTQYF. CDR3 coding DNA: TGTGCCACCAGTGCCCGGGACAGGGGCACAGATACGCAGTATTTT.

This chain joins TRBV7-6 and TRBJ2-7; the D gene is possibly TRBD2 (5 bases). This CDR3 contains 13 residues. CDR1 is SGHVS and CDR2 is FNYEAQ in the germline V gene. V lost 4 bases and J 4 bases, leaving 11 bases between the germline ends. The CDR3 loop is CASSSGMEYEQYF. The DNA of the CDR3 is TGTGCCAGCAGCTCGGGAATGGAGTACGAGCAGTACTTC. The whole variable domain, remainder taken from reference TRBV7-6 and TRBJ2-7, is GAGVSQSPRYKVTKRGQDVALRCDPISGHVSLYWYRQALGQGPEFLTYFNYEAQQDKSGLPNDRFSAERPEGSISTLTIQRTEQRDSAMYRCASSSGMEYEQYFGPGTRLTVT.

V gene TRBV7-3 combines with J gene TRBJ2-5; D uncertain. Germline-derived CDR1 and CDR2 are SGHTA and FQGTGA. The CDR3 loop spans 14 amino acids. Trimming pared 2 bases from V and 7 bases from J, leaving 14 bases between. CDR3 sequence reads: CASSLAIFLATQYF. The CDR3 bases are TGTGCCAGCAGCTTAGCCATCTTCCTGGCGACCCAGTACTTC.

V is TRBV4-3 and J is TRBJ2-7; TRBD1 matches at 7 bases. The CDR3 sequence is 16 residues long. Trimming cost V 4 bases and J 2 bases; bases outside gene matches: 11. The germline gives CDR1 LGHNA, CDR2 YSLEER. The chain's CDR3 is CASSLSDRDATYEQYF. Here the CDR3 DNA reads TGCGCCAGCAGCCTATCCGACAGGGATGCGACCTACGAGCAGTACTTC.

The gene calls are TRBV3-1 (or the pseudogene TRBV3-2) and TRBJ2-5; D is unclear. Germline V gene sequence: CDR1 LGHDT, CDR2 YNNKEL (reference sequence). Trimming shortened V by 1 base and J by 2 bases, and 11 bases separated the two germline ends. This CDR3 spans 15 amino acids. CDR3 sequence: CASSQATVSQETQYF. The CDR3, as DNA: TGTGCCAGCAGCCAAGCTACAGTATCTCAAGAGACCCAGTACTTC.

The chain couples TRBV28 to TRBJ2-7; 9 nucleotides line up with TRBD2. CDR3 size: 13 residues. Germline CDR1 MDHEN, CDR2 SYDVKM. Trimming removed 8 bases from V and 6 bases from J; junction bases left unmatched: 8. For the CDR3, the DNA is TGTGCCAGCTCTAGCGGGAAGGGAGGCGAGCAGTACTTC. This translates into CASSSGKGGEQYF.

This chain joins TRBV7-8 and TRBJ1-2; perhaps TRBD1 as D (5 bases). The CDR3 spans 16 residues. V lost 4 bases to trimming and J lost 4 bases, with 19 bases between them. Per germline, CDR1 SGHVS and CDR2 FQNEAQ. The DNA of the CDR3 is TGTGCCAGCAGCTCGAACGACCCAGACAGTCCCTATGGCTACACCTTC. Its protein product is CASSSNDPDSPYGYTF.